This T cell receptor beta chain was recovered during a study of regulatory and conventional T cells in RAG deficiency. Blood CD4+ CD25-low CD127-high conventional T cells supplied the genomic DNA template. Overall study findings and caveats: In Omenn syndrome, Treg and Tconv repertoires overlapped >80%. Other subsets showed about 9-fold reductions, but Treg unique TCR beta sequences fell roughly 96-fold in these patients. Sorted Omenn CD25-high CD127-low cells may not be bona fide Tregs.

A remark on this clone: The antigen remains undetermined.

Trimming took 6 bases from V and 5 from J, leaving 23 bases between them. The CDR3 sequence is 17 residues long. Germline CDR1 and CDR2: KGHSH and LQKENI. Sequencing used immunoSEQ multiplex PCR; TCRdb keeps in-frame clones, though not all of them. This table has some 23,000 clones, 85% to 95% appearing once. This sample was shared with a second study, whose subject was regulatory T cells. That paper states: Amplification used 52 TRBV primers and 13 TRBJ primers. In patients, unique TRB V-J pairs were restricted and V/J usage skewed, especially in Tregs.

The source of this sequence is a human donor in good health. The sequenced sample consisted of CD4+ T cells sorted from blood. The chain uses TRBV18 and TRBJ2-1; D possibly corresponds to TRBD1 (6 bases). In DNA form, the CDR3 reads TGTGCCAGCTCCCCGCAAGAAGCAGGGGTTTGGGACAATGAGCAGTTCTTC. Amino acids: CASSPQEAGVWDNEQFF.